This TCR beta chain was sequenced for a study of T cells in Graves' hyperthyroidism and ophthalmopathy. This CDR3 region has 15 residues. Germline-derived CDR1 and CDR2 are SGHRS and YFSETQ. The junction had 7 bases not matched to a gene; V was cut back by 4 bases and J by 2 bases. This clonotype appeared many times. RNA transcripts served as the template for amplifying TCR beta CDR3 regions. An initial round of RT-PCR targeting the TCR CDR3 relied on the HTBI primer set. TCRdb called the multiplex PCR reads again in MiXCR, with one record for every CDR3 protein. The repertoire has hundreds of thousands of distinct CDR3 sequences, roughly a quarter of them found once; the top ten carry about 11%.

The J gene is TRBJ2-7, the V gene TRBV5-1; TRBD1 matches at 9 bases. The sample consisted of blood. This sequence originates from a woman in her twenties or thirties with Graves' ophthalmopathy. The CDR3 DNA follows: TGCGCCAGCAGCCCCTGGACAGGGGTCGCCTACGAGCAGTACTTC. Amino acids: CASSPWTGVAYEQYF. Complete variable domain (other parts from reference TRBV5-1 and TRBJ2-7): KAGVTQTPRYLIKTRGQQVTLSCSPISGHRSVSWYQQTPGQGLQFLFEYFSETQRNKGNFPGRFSGRQFSNSRSEMNVSTLELGDSALYLCASSPWTGVAYEQYFGPGTRLTVT.